Sequencing of this T cell receptor (beta chain) was carried out in a study of shared clonotypes between healthy human individuals. As to this clone: No antigen is known for it.

Study-wide results and limits: Generation probabilities were higher for clonotypes shared across all four sorted-subset donors than for unshared ones. Represented genetic and exposure-history diversity was restricted by having few donors.

The method was immunoSEQ multiplex PCR; TCRdb's version includes in-frame clones alone and lacks a portion of them. The sample consists of 2 million to 2.5 million clones, 92% of them appearing once. Donors were healthy HIV-negative adults without recent acute infections or vaccinations. The TCR originated in a man between 18 and 35 years old in good health. Some clones in this sample may be carry-over from other donors' samples. The sequenced material came from naive CD4+ T cells from PBMCs. Documented subset: CD45RA+ positively selected.

The CDR3 loop is CASSLGDPSYNEQFF. The CDR3 DNA follows: TGTGCCAGCAGCTTAGGAGATCCCTCCTACAATGAGCAGTTCTTC. This chain uses TRBV7-3 with TRBJ2-1; D ambiguous. V was clipped by 2 bases and J by 0 bases, with 8 bases between them. CDR1 SGHTA and CDR2 FQGTGA come from the germline V gene. This CDR3 region has 15 residues.